These T cell receptor beta chains were read from a single sample in a study of blood T cell repertoires in COVID-19. This table comes from immunoSEQ multiplex PCR, and its TCRdb copy is limited to in-frame clones, with some not included. This sample has about 46,000 clones; 65% to 90% occur once, and the top ten carry over 1%. The sample comprised peripheral blood. The source is a man aged 55 to 70 with acute or convalescent COVID-19. The CDR3 runs from the conserved cysteine through the conserved F or W. Each record gives: V gene, J gene, D gene, clone size, CDR3 protein, CDR3 DNA. A D gene is named only where the DNA matches it firmly. A row's size may be missing; if present it is once, few, many or a size class.

v_gene: TRBV29-1; j_gene: TRBJ2-3; d_gene: TRBD2; abundance: -; CDR3aa: CSVDWARLADTDTQYF; CDR3nt: TGCAGCGTTGATTGGGCCAGACTAGCGGACACAGATACGCAGTATTTT
v_gene: TRBV19; j_gene: TRBJ2-2; d_gene: TRBD2; abundance: -; CDR3aa: CASRGTSGGNTGELFF; CDR3nt: TGTGCCAGTCGAGGGACTAGCGGGGGAAACACCGGGGAGCTGTTTTTT
v_gene: TRBV7-9; j_gene: TRBJ2-5; d_gene: -; abundance: -; CDR3aa: CASTGFQETQYF; CDR3nt: TGTGCTTCTACAGGGTTCCAAGAGACCCAGTACTTC
v_gene: TRBV7-2; j_gene: TRBJ1-2; d_gene: -; abundance: -; CDR3aa: CASSSGHGNPYGYTF; CDR3nt: TGTGCCAGCAGCTCCGGACATGGAAATCCCTATGGCTACACCTTC
v_gene: TRBV5-1; j_gene: TRBJ1-6; d_gene: TRBD1; abundance: few; CDR3aa: CASSYGQGISPLHF; CDR3nt: TGCGCCAGCAGCTACGGACAGGGTATTTCACCCCTCCACTTT
v_gene: TRBV19; j_gene: TRBJ1-1; d_gene: TRBD1; abundance: -; CDR3aa: CASSTGQGANTEAFF; CDR3nt: TGTGCCAGTAGTACTGGACAGGGGGCGAACACTGAAGCTTTCTTT
v_gene: TRBV5-1; j_gene: TRBJ1-2; d_gene: TRBD1; abundance: -; CDR3aa: CASSVGQASGYTF; CDR3nt: TGCGCCAGCAGCGTCGGACAGGCCTCTGGCTACACCTTC
v_gene: TRBV3-1/TRBV3-2; j_gene: TRBJ2-7; d_gene: TRBD2; abundance: once; CDR3aa: CASSGSGGEQYF; CDR3nt: TGTGCCAGCAGCGGCAGCGGGGGTGAGCAGTACTTC
v_gene: TRBV29-1; j_gene: TRBJ1-1; d_gene: TRBD1; abundance: -; CDR3aa: CSVEGTGSFF; CDR3nt: TGCAGCGTTGAAGGGACAGGATCCTTCTTT
v_gene: TRBV27; j_gene: TRBJ1-2; d_gene: -; abundance: -; CDR3aa: CASKGGFYGYTF; CDR3nt: TGTGCCAGCAAAGGAGGGTTCTATGGCTACACCTTC
v_gene: TRBV2; j_gene: TRBJ2-1; d_gene: TRBD2; abundance: -; CDR3aa: CASGGLGLNNEQFF; CDR3nt: TGTGCCAGCGGGGGACTAGGCCTTAACAATGAGCAGTTCTTC
v_gene: TRBV6-2/TRBV6-3; j_gene: TRBJ2-5; d_gene: TRBD2; abundance: -; CDR3aa: CASSYGTSGETQYF; CDR3nt: TGTGCCAGCAGTTACGGGACTAGCGGAGAGACCCAGTACTTC
v_gene: TRBV4-1; j_gene: TRBJ1-1; d_gene: -; abundance: -; CDR3aa: CASSPQGPGGGTFF; CDR3nt: TGCGCCAGCAGCCCTCAGGGTCCGGGTGGGGGGACTTTCTTT
v_gene: TRBV28; j_gene: TRBJ2-1; d_gene: -; abundance: -; CDR3aa: CASSLAGKDNEQFF; CDR3nt: TGTGCCAGCAGTTTAGCGGGTAAAGACAATGAGCAGTTCTTC
v_gene: TRBV7-2; j_gene: TRBJ2-1; d_gene: -; abundance: -; CDR3aa: CASSLGWRGGVNEQFF; CDR3nt: TGTGCCAGCAGCTTAGGGTGGCGGGGAGGAGTCAATGAGCAGTTCTTC
v_gene: TRBV19; j_gene: TRBJ2-7; d_gene: TRBD2; abundance: -; CDR3aa: CASRISGSYEQYF; CDR3nt: TGTGCCAGTAGAATTAGCGGGAGCTACGAGCAGTACTTC
v_gene: TRBV28; j_gene: TRBJ2-3; d_gene: TRBD2; abundance: -; CDR3aa: CASSLYGTSGRRVVDTQYF; CDR3nt: TGTGCCAGCAGTTTATACGGGACTAGCGGGAGACGTGTGGTGGATACGCAGTATTTT
v_gene: TRBV27; j_gene: TRBJ1-2; d_gene: TRBD1; abundance: -; CDR3aa: CASSITGGRDYGYTF; CDR3nt: TGTGCCAGCAGTATAACAGGGGGCAGGGACTATGGCTACACCTTC
v_gene: TRBV19; j_gene: TRBJ1-5; d_gene: -; abundance: -; CDR3aa: CASSTRGGSNQPQHF; CDR3nt: TGTGCCAGTAGTACCCGGGGAGGAAGCAATCAGCCCCAGCATTTT
v_gene: TRBV27; j_gene: TRBJ1-2; d_gene: TRBD1; abundance: -; CDR3aa: CASSFTATGNYGYTF; CDR3nt: TGTGCCAGCAGTTTTACCGCGACAGGGAACTATGGCTACACCTTC
v_gene: TRBV9; j_gene: TRBJ2-2; d_gene: -; abundance: -; CDR3aa: CASSTGGPYTGELFF; CDR3nt: TGTGCCAGCAGCACCGGGGGGCCCTACACCGGGGAGCTGTTTTTT
v_gene: TRBV7-2; j_gene: TRBJ2-7; d_gene: -; abundance: -; CDR3aa: CASSLVRQGGSSYEQYF; CDR3nt: TGTGCCAGCAGCTTAGTAAGGCAGGGGGGTAGCTCCTACGAGCAGTACTTC
v_gene: TRBV11-2; j_gene: TRBJ1-2; d_gene: -; abundance: -; CDR3aa: CASSVQEGVGYTF; CDR3nt: TGTGCCAGCAGCGTACAGGAGGGAGTTGGCTACACCTTC
v_gene: TRBV6-5; j_gene: TRBJ1-2; d_gene: TRBD1; abundance: few; CDR3aa: CASSWDSNYGYTF; CDR3nt: TGTGCCAGCAGCTGGGACAGCAACTATGGCTACACCTTC
v_gene: TRBV19; j_gene: TRBJ2-7; d_gene: -; abundance: -; CDR3aa: CAGGTFSYEQYF; CDR3nt: TGTGCCGGGGGGACCTTTTCTTACGAGCAGTACTTC
v_gene: TRBV20-1; j_gene: TRBJ2-7; d_gene: -; abundance: -; CDR3aa: CSAPQGIEQYF; CDR3nt: TGCAGTGCTCCCCAGGGGATCGAGCAGTACTTC
v_gene: TRBV5-1; j_gene: TRBJ2-1; d_gene: TRBD1; abundance: -; CDR3aa: CASSFLTGSYNEQFF; CDR3nt: TGCGCCAGCAGCTTCTTGACAGGGTCCTACAATGAGCAGTTCTTC
v_gene: TRBV27; j_gene: TRBJ1-1; d_gene: -; abundance: -; CDR3aa: CASSLQGGVNTEAFF; CDR3nt: TGTGCCAGCAGTTTACAGGGAGGAGTGAACACTGAAGCTTTCTTT
v_gene: TRBV2; j_gene: TRBJ2-7; d_gene: -; abundance: -; CDR3aa: CASSGDNSYEQYF; CDR3nt: TGTGCCAGCAGTGGCGACAATTCCTACGAGCAGTACTTC
v_gene: TRBV27; j_gene: TRBJ2-1; d_gene: -; abundance: -; CDR3aa: CASSPSSGSTYHNEQFF; CDR3nt: TGTGCCAGCAGTCCCTCATCGGGTTCTACCTATCACAATGAGCAGTTCTTC
v_gene: TRBV3-1/TRBV3-2; j_gene: TRBJ1-1; d_gene: -; abundance: -; CDR3aa: CASSQRGPRNTEAFF; CDR3nt: TGTGCCAGCAGCCAGCGGGGACCGAGAAACACTGAAGCTTTCTTT
v_gene: TRBV19; j_gene: TRBJ2-1; d_gene: TRBD2; abundance: -; CDR3aa: CASSASGSIYEQFF; CDR3nt: TGTGCCAGTAGTGCTAGCGGGAGTATATATGAGCAGTTCTTC
v_gene: TRBV10-3; j_gene: TRBJ1-3; d_gene: TRBD1; abundance: -; CDR3aa: CATATGGFSGNTIYF; CDR3nt: TGTGCCACGGCGACAGGGGGATTCTCTGGAAACACCATATATTTT
v_gene: TRBV2; j_gene: TRBJ2-1; d_gene: TRBD2; abundance: -; CDR3aa: CASSDNGLAGSSYNEQFF; CDR3nt: TGTGCCAGCAGTGATAATGGACTAGCGGGAAGCTCCTACAATGAGCAGTTCTTC
v_gene: TRBV15; j_gene: TRBJ2-1; d_gene: -; abundance: -; CDR3aa: CATSRDQTYEQFF; CDR3nt: TGTGCCACCAGCAGAGACCAAACATATGAGCAGTTCTTC
v_gene: TRBV27; j_gene: TRBJ1-2; d_gene: -; abundance: -; CDR3aa: CASSASPNYGYTF; CDR3nt: TGTGCCAGCAGTGCCAGTCCTAACTATGGCTACACCTTC
v_gene: TRBV12-3/TRBV12-4; j_gene: TRBJ2-7; d_gene: -; abundance: -; CDR3aa: CASGNRDKYEQYF; CDR3nt: TGTGCCAGCGGAAACCGGGACAAATACGAGCAGTACTTC
v_gene: TRBV29-1; j_gene: TRBJ2-1; d_gene: -; abundance: -; CDR3aa: CSSGGGRFDEQFF; CDR3nt: TGCAGCTCTGGGGGGGGCCGGTTTGATGAGCAGTTCTTC
v_gene: TRBV29-1; j_gene: TRBJ2-5; d_gene: -; abundance: -; CDR3aa: CSANQGGSETQYF; CDR3nt: TGCAGCGCCAACCAGGGAGGCTCGGAGACCCAGTACTTC
v_gene: TRBV6-4; j_gene: TRBJ2-3; d_gene: -; abundance: -; CDR3aa: CASSSGSTDTQYF; CDR3nt: TGTGCCAGCAGTAGCGGGAGCACAGATACGCAGTATTTT
v_gene: TRBV19; j_gene: TRBJ1-4; d_gene: TRBD1; abundance: -; CDR3aa: CASKVDRGANEKLFF; CDR3nt: TGTGCCAGTAAAGTGGACAGGGGGGCTAATGAAAAACTGTTTTTT
v_gene: TRBV5-1; j_gene: TRBJ2-7; d_gene: TRBD1; abundance: once; CDR3aa: CASSLGDRPISYEQYF; CDR3nt: TGCGCCAGCAGCTTGGGGGACAGGCCGATCTCCTACGAGCAGTACTTC
v_gene: TRBV10-1; j_gene: TRBJ2-7; d_gene: TRBD2; abundance: -; CDR3aa: CASSDRDGKTSGRHLWTYEQYF; CDR3nt: TGCGCCAGCAGTGACCGGGACGGCAAGACTAGCGGGAGGCATCTGTGGACCTACGAGCAGTACTTC
v_gene: TRBV5-4; j_gene: TRBJ2-7; d_gene: TRBD1; abundance: -; CDR3aa: CASSSGTGDSYEQYF; CDR3nt: TGTGCCAGCAGCTCCGGGACAGGGGACTCCTACGAGCAGTACTTC
v_gene: TRBV5-4; j_gene: TRBJ2-2; d_gene: -; abundance: -; CDR3aa: CASSGDTYTGELFF; CDR3nt: TGTGCCAGCAGCGGGGACACCTACACCGGGGAGCTGTTTTTT
v_gene: TRBV3-1/TRBV3-2; j_gene: TRBJ1-4; d_gene: -; abundance: -; CDR3aa: CASSQDPPGTNEKLFF; CDR3nt: TGTGCCAGCAGCCAAGATCCCCCGGGAACTAATGAAAAACTGTTTTTT